These 16 T cell receptor beta chains were sequenced from one sample in a study of T cell changes during pregnancy in multiple sclerosis. TCRdb's copy holds only in-frame clones and misses some; the assay was immunoSEQ multiplex PCR. This sample has roughly 80,000 clones, with 93% found just once. Sequencing used peripheral blood, obtained in the second trimester of pregnancy. The source is a female donor with multiple sclerosis, enrolled in a pregnancy study.

This sequence joins TRBV9 and TRBJ1-1, with D tentatively TRBD1 (5 bases). CDR1 is SGDLS and CDR2 is YYNGEE in the germline V gene. The length of the CDR3 is 16 residues. V lost 3 bases and J lost 1, with 16 bases in between. This CDR3 reads CASSGDDDTGNTEAFF. As DNA, the CDR3 is TGTGCCAGCAGCGGAGATGACGACACAGGGAACACTGAAGCTTTCTTT.

The V and J genes are TRBV29-1 and TRBJ1-1, with D possibly TRBD1 on 6 matching bases. The CDR3 consists of 12 residues. Germline CDR1 is SQVTM and CDR2 is ANQGSEA. V dropped 6 bases and J dropped 3 bases, with 11 bases sitting between them. CDR3 sequence reads: CSVSRGDTEAFF. CDR3 coding DNA: TGCAGCGTCTCCAGGGGCGACACTGAAGCTTTCTTT.

V and J are TRBV2 and TRBJ2-7; D might be TRBD1 (6 bases). V was cut by 4 bases and J by 4 bases, with 14 bases left in between. Looked up from germline, CDR1 is SNHLY and CDR2 is FYNNEI. CDR3 length equals 14 residues. The CDR3 is CASSVGRGRYEQYF. The CDR3 DNA sequence: TGTGCCAGCAGTGTGGGCAGGGGTAGGTACGAGCAGTACTTC.

The V gene is TRBV7-2, the J gene TRBJ2-7; 13 positions agree with TRBD2. The germline gives CDR1 SGHTA, CDR2 FQGNSA. The CDR3 sequence is 17 residues long. With 5 bases clipped from V and 5 bases from J, the junction kept 12 bases outside the gene matches. CDR3 DNA sequence: TGTGCCAGCAGCCGCTTGCGGACTAGCGGGAGTTTAAACGAGCAGTACTTC. Translated, it gives CASSRLRTSGSLNEQYF.

The sample holds one count of this clone. CDR3 in amino acids: CASSRTLQETQYF. In nucleotides, the CDR3 is TGCGCCAGCAGCCGGACTCTCCAAGAGACCCAGTACTTC. This sequence joins TRBV4-1 and TRBJ2-5; D perhaps matches TRBD2 (5 bases). Trimming removed 4 bases at V and 1 base at J, with 7 bases between. Germline loops: CDR1 MGHRA, CDR2 YSYEKL. The CDR3 loop spans 13 amino acids.

This clone showed up just once. J is TRBJ1-3 and V is TRBV2; D is uncertain. Germline CDR1 reads SNHLY; CDR2 reads FYNNEI. This CDR3 comprises 17 residues. V lost 4 bases and J 3 bases, leaving 19 bases between the germline ends. Here the CDR3 DNA reads TGTGCCAGCAGTGGACCAGATCGACTCGAGAGTGGAAACACCATATATTTT. Protein: CASSGPDRLESGNTIYF.

The chain has TRBV7-8 and TRBJ1-2; 10 positions agree with TRBD1. There are 14 residues in the CDR3. The ends lost 5 bases at V and 5 bases at J; junction bases unmatched: 5. Germline CDR1 reads SGHVS; CDR2 reads FQNEAQ. The CDR3 region is CASSLRQGAYGYTF. As DNA, the CDR3 is TGTGCCAGCAGCCTTAGACAGGGGGCTTATGGCTACACCTTC.

The J gene is TRBJ2-7, the V gene TRBV30, with 7 bases aligning to TRBD1. Trimming took 4 bases from V and 2 from J; bases not matched to a gene: 8. The CDR3 is 14 residues long. CDR1 and CDR2 from the germline V gene are GTSNPN and SVGIG (reference sequence). The CDR3 sequence: CAWKVLTGPYEQYF. The CDR3, as DNA: TGTGCCTGGAAAGTTTTGACAGGGCCCTACGAGCAGTACTTC.

The chain employs TRBV12-2 and TRBJ1-1. TRBV12-2 is listed as a pseudogene. The CDR3 is 17 residues long. CDR3 coding DNA: TGTGCAAGTCGCTTACATTGCCAAATACTTTGGAGGACTGAAGCTTTCTTT. It encodes CASRLHCQILWRTEAFF.

The genes are TRBV5-1 and TRBJ2-7, with D possibly TRBD2 on 6 matching bases. V lost 0 bases to trimming and J lost 3 bases, with 7 bases between them. Germline lookup yields CDR1 SGHRS and CDR2 YFSETQ. CDR3 length: 13 amino acids. The DNA of the CDR3 is TGCGCCAGCAGCTTGGGCGGGGACTACGAGCAGTACTTC. Encoded protein: CASSLGGDYEQYF.

The genes are TRBV7-2 and TRBJ2-3; 8 bases align to TRBD2. V trimming: 5 bases; J trimming: 9 bases; junction bases outside the gene matches: 25. Germline V gives CDR1 SGHTA, CDR2 FQGNSA. This CDR3 region has 19 residues. The CDR3 coding sequence is TGTGCCAGCAGCCCGCTAAGGAGCGGGGGTTCCCCAGGCGCCCGGACGCAGTATTTT. It codes for CASSPLRSGGSPGARTQYF.

The gene calls are TRBV29-1 and TRBJ2-7; D unresolved. V lost 2 bases and J 2 bases, leaving 10 bases between the germline ends. Germline CDR1 is SQVTM and CDR2 is ANQGSEA. This CDR3 contains 13 residues. CDR3 region: CSVEFGGTYEQYF. CDR3 DNA sequence: TGCAGCGTTGAATTCGGCGGAACCTACGAGCAGTACTTC.

The chain uses TRBV5-6 and TRBJ1-2, with a tentative D call TRBD1 (6 bases). The CDR3 contains 14 residues. With 1 base removed from V and 4 bases from J, the gap between germline ends came to 11 bases. In germline, CDR1 is SGHDT, CDR2 YYEEEE. The CDR3 is CASSLISGAYGYTF. The DNA of the CDR3 is TGTGCCAGCAGCTTGATTTCAGGGGCCTATGGCTACACCTTC.

This sequence joins TRBV4-1 and TRBJ1-6; TRBD1 might be the D (6 bases). The V gene lost 2 bases and the J gene lost 5 bases, with 10 bases spanning the gap. CDR1 and CDR2 (germline): MGHRA, YSYEKL. The CDR3 spans 15 residues. The CDR3 DNA sequence: TGCGCCAGCAGCCAACTGGACAGCAATAATTCACCCCTCCACTTT. Protein: CASSQLDSNNSPLHF.

The CDR3 DNA reads TGTGCTAGTGGTTTTTATTTAACAGGGACGTATGGCTACACCTTC. Its protein is CASGFYLTGTYGYTF. The rearrangement joins TRBV12-5 to TRBJ1-2; a weak D match, TRBD1 (6 bases). This CDR3 is 15 amino acids long. Trimming pared 3 bases from V and 5 bases from J, leaving 16 bases between. CDR1 and CDR2 from the germline V gene are LGHNT and FRNRAP.

The CDR3 sequence: CASSASGRRNEQYF. Here the CDR3 DNA reads TGTGCCAGCAGCGCTTCAGGGAGGCGAAACGAGCAGTACTTC. This sequence joins TRBV9 and TRBJ2-7; maybe TRBD2 (6 bases). The V gene lost 3 bases and the J gene lost 5 bases, with 15 bases spanning the gap. The germline V gene has CDR1 SGDLS and CDR2 YYNGEE. This CDR3 has 14 amino acids.